This passage covers 9 T cell receptor beta chains from one sample sequenced in a study of immune evolution from preneoplasia to lung adenocarcinoma. Measured with immunoSEQ multiplex PCR; TCRdb has only the in-frame clones, and not every one. The table has 6,000 to 8,500 clones, 83% seen once. Input material: FFPE minimally invasive lung adenocarcinoma tissue. The source of these receptors is a person between 65 and 79 years old with lung adenocarcinoma.

The rearrangement joins TRBV6-5 to TRBJ1-2; D call uncertain. This CDR3 region has 15 residues. Deletions cut 0 bases from V and 0 bases from J, with 8 bases between. Germline V CDR1 and CDR2: MNHEY, SVGAGI. The CDR3 spells CASSYSTAANYGYTF. For the CDR3, the DNA is TGTGCCAGCAGTTACTCGACGGCGGCTAACTATGGCTACACCTTC.

This chain joins TRBV9 and TRBJ2-2, with 9 bases identical to TRBD1. The CDR3 covers 16 residues. The germline V gene encodes CDR1 SGDLS and CDR2 YYNGEE. V shed 3 bases, J shed 4 bases, and the junction held 7 bases outside the gene matches. The CDR3 region has the DNA TGTGCCAGCAGCGAGGGGGGACAGGGCAGCACCGGGGAGCTGTTTTTT. Encoded protein: CASSEGGQGSTGELFF.

The V and J genes are TRBV9 and TRBJ1-2, with 9 bases matching TRBD1. The CDR3 has 14 amino acids. Germline V lookup: CDR1 SGDLS, CDR2 YYNGEE. Trimming at V came to 6 bases and at J to 1 base, leaving 4 bases not matched to a gene. Here the CDR3 reads CASTPGQGNYGYTF. CDR3 in DNA: TGTGCCAGCACACCGGGACAGGGTAACTATGGCTACACCTTC.

The genes are TRBV10-3 and TRBJ1-1; the match to TRBD1 covers 10 bases. The CDR3 spans 17 residues. From germline, CDR1 is ENHRY and CDR2 SYGVKD. V shed 6 bases and J 0 bases; nucleotides not matched to a gene: 10. CDR3 sequence reads: CAIRPGGTGAMNTEAFF. CDR3 DNA: TGTGCCATCAGACCCGGGGGGACAGGGGCGATGAACACTGAAGCTTTCTTT.

This clone has a single count. In nucleotides, the CDR3 is TGTGCCAGCAGCCAACTAGCGGGGGCCGCGAACACCGGGGAGCTGTTTTTT. Protein: CASSQLAGAANTGELFF. The gene calls are TRBV4-2 and TRBJ2-2; 10 bases align to TRBD2. The CDR3 spans 17 residues. Germline V gene sequence: CDR1 LGHNA, CDR2 YNFKEQ. V was clipped by 2 bases and J by 0 bases; unmatched bases: 3.

This chain connects TRBV5-1 to TRBJ1-5, with 11 nucleotides matching TRBD1. CDR1 and CDR2 (germline): SGHRS, YFSETQ. V lost 1 base to trimming and J lost 6 bases; unmatched junction nucleotides: 3. The CDR3 has 15 amino acids. The CDR3 loop is CASSLLGQGGQPQHF. The DNA for the CDR3 is TGCGCCAGCAGCTTGCTGGGACAGGGGGGTCAGCCCCAGCATTTT.

The V and J genes are TRBV30 and TRBJ1-4; a weak D match, TRBD1 (5 bases). CDR3 length: 15 amino acids. Looked up from germline, CDR1 is GTSNPN and CDR2 is SVGIG (reference sequence). V lost 0 bases, J lost 7 bases, and 15 bases lay in between. CDR3 nucleotide sequence: TGTGCCTGGAGTGTAGGGGCAGGGATAGGTGAAAAACTGTTTTTT. Its protein product is CAWSVGAGIGEKLFF.

The rearrangement links TRBV30 to TRBJ1-1, with D unresolved. Trimming removed 4 bases from V and 3 bases from J, with 9 bases in between. The V gene's germline CDR1 is GTSNPN and CDR2 SVGIG (reference sequence). The CDR3 spans 12 residues. The CDR3 is CAWTAGYTEAFF. In nucleotides, the CDR3 is TGTGCCTGGACGGCGGGCTACACTGAAGCTTTCTTT.

The rearrangement joins TRBV5-1 to TRBJ2-7, with 7 bases fitting TRBD1. The CDR3 runs to 14 residues. Germline-derived CDR1 and CDR2 are SGHRS and YFSETQ. Unmatched junction bases numbered 6, after V lost 3 bases and J lost 3 bases. The CDR3 DNA is TGCGCCAGCAGCTGGCAGGGGGTGGACTACGAGCAGTACTTC. This sequence encodes CASSWQGVDYEQYF.